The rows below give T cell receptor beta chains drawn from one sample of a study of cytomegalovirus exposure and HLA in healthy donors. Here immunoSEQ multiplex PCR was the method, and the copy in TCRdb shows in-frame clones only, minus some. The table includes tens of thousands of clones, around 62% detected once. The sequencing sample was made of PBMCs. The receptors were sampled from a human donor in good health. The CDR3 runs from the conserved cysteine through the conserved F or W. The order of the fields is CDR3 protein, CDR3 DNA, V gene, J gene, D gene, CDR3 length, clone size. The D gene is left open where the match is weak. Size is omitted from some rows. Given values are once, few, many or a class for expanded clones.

CASSPATVMGSPLHF	TGTGCCAGCAGCCCGGCGACAGTTATGGGTTCACCCCTCCACTTT	TRBV11-2	TRBJ1-6	.	15	few
CATSRDGEGSTEAFF	TGTGCCACCAGCAGAGATGGGGAGGGAAGCACTGAAGCTTTCTTT	TRBV15	TRBJ1-1	.	15	.
CASSRTSGNTDTQYF	TGTGCCAGCAGCCGGACTAGCGGTAACACAGATACGCAGTATTTT	TRBV6-1	TRBJ2-3	TRBD2	15	.
CASSGTGTAAVGNTIYF	TGTGCCAGCAGCGGAACCGGGACAGCCGCGGTTGGAAACACCATATATTTT	TRBV9	TRBJ1-3	TRBD1	17	.
CASSEGDRTNSPLHF	TGTGCCAGCAGTGAAGGGGACAGAACTAATTCACCCCTCCACTTT	TRBV2	TRBJ1-6	TRBD1	15	.
CASGLVLGQGTEAFF	TGTGCTAGTGGTTTGGTATTGGGGCAGGGGACTGAAGCTTTCTTT	TRBV12-5	TRBJ1-1	.	15	few
CASSLLGQNTEAFF	TGTGCCAGCAGCTTACTGGGACAGAACACTGAAGCTTTCTTT	TRBV2	TRBJ1-1	.	14	.
CASSQGPLGLAGGGEQFF	TGCGCCAGCAGCCAAGGACCCTTGGGACTAGCGGGGGGTGGAGAGCAGTTCTTC	TRBV4-1	TRBJ2-1	TRBD2	18	.
CASSFGSGGQETQYF	TGTGCCAGCAGCTTTGGTAGCGGGGGACAAGAGACCCAGTACTTC	TRBV7-9	TRBJ2-5	TRBD2	15	.
CASSFGGVGYGYTF	TGTGCCAGCAGTTTCGGGGGGGTTGGCTATGGCTACACCTTC	TRBV27	TRBJ1-2	.	14	.
CASSGTLTANGYTF	TGTGCCAGCAGTGGTACCTTGACAGCAAATGGCTACACCTTC	TRBV2	TRBJ1-2	.	14	.
CASSPHSQAVTEAFF	TGTGCCAGCAGCCCTCACTCACAGGCGGTCACTGAAGCTTTCTTT	TRBV11-2	TRBJ1-1	.	15	.
CASSLTGTSSTDTQYF	TGTGCCAGCAGCTTAACTGGGACATCTAGCACAGATACGCAGTATTTT	TRBV7-3	TRBJ2-3	.	16	.
CASSLGAGSYEQYF	TGTGCCAGCAGCTTAGGGGCGGGGAGTTACGAGCAGTACTTC	TRBV11-2	TRBJ2-7	.	14	.
CAWSFRANTGELFF	TGTGCCTGGAGTTTCAGGGCGAACACCGGGGAGCTGTTTTTT	TRBV30	TRBJ2-2	.	14	.
CASIAVDGTGGYEQYF	TGTGCCAGTATAGCGGTGGACGGGACAGGGGGCTACGAGCAGTACTTC	TRBV19	TRBJ2-7	TRBD1	16	.
CASSQMSYGYTF	TGTGCCAGCAGCCAGATGTCCTATGGCTACACCTTC	TRBV6-5	TRBJ1-2	.	12	.
CASSGLTSGGPLAKNIQYF	TGCGCCAGCAGTGGGCTTACTAGCGGGGGACCTCTAGCCAAAAACATTCAGTACTTC	TRBV10-2	TRBJ2-4	TRBD2	19	.
CASSLRSRDEQYF	TGTGCCAGCAGCTTGCGGAGCCGGGACGAGCAGTACTTC	TRBV5-6	TRBJ2-7	.	13	.
CAWSVSQGAYEQYF	TGTGCCTGGAGTGTAAGTCAGGGGGCCTACGAGCAGTACTTC	TRBV30	TRBJ2-7	TRBD1	14	few
CASSLSSLTGGTGYTF	TGTGCCAGCAGTTTATCCTCTCTGACAGGGGGCACTGGCTACACCTTC	TRBV27	TRBJ1-2	TRBD1	16	once
CAWTSGQRNQPQHF	TGTGCCTGGACCTCGGGACAGAGGAATCAGCCCCAGCATTTT	TRBV30	TRBJ1-5	TRBD1	14	.
CAISGGQAGELFF	TGTGCCATCAGTGGGGGACAGGCCGGGGAGCTGTTTTTT	TRBV10-3	TRBJ2-2	TRBD1	13	few
CASRIRDTQYF	TGTGCCAGCCGAATTCGGGATACGCAGTATTTT	TRBV7-8	TRBJ2-3	.	11	.
CASHSSNGGNTEAFF	TGTGCCAGCCATTCGTCGAATGGCGGAAACACTGAAGCTTTCTTT	TRBV6-6	TRBJ1-1	.	15	.
CASSLRGTSVYEQYF	TGTGCCAGCAGTTTACGTGGGACTAGCGTTTACGAGCAGTACTTC	TRBV27	TRBJ2-7	TRBD2	15	few
CASSPPARGLGNEQFF	TGTGCCAGCAGCCCCCCGGCTAGGGGGCTCGGCAATGAGCAGTTCTTC	TRBV11-2	TRBJ2-1	TRBD1	16	few
CASTPTGSGNTIYF	TGTGCCAGCACCCCGACAGGGTCTGGAAACACCATATATTTT	TRBV6-5	TRBJ1-3	TRBD1	14	.
CASSLFPPQLIYEQYF	TGTGCCAGCAGCTTATTCCCACCCCAACTAATCTACGAGCAGTACTTC	TRBV7-9	TRBJ2-7	.	16	few
CASSKEGQIYGYTF	TGTGCCAGTAGTAAGGAGGGACAGATCTATGGCTACACCTTC	TRBV19	TRBJ1-2	TRBD1	14	.
CASSYSRGRKDEQYF	TGTGCCAGCAGTTACAGCAGGGGGCGGAAAGACGAGCAGTACTTC	TRBV6-5	TRBJ2-7	TRBD1	15	.
CASRRTGNYEQYF	TGTGCCAGCAGACGGACAGGGAACTACGAGCAGTACTTC	TRBV27	TRBJ2-7	TRBD1	13	once
CASSFSDRKNTEAFF	TGTGCCAGCAGCTTCTCGGACAGAAAGAACACTGAAGCTTTCTTT	TRBV5-5	TRBJ1-1	.	15	.
CASSDSMLAGGNEQFF	TGTGCCAGCAGTGACTCGATGCTAGCGGGGGGCAATGAGCAGTTCTTC	TRBV6-4	TRBJ2-1	TRBD2	16	few
CASRGPGNTIYF	TGTGCCAGCAGGGGGCCTGGAAACACCATATATTTT	TRBV2	TRBJ1-3	.	12	.
CASSVGRVYGYTF	TGTGCCAGCAGCGTAGGGAGGGTCTATGGCTACACCTTC	TRBV9	TRBJ1-2	.	13	few
CASSRRGGTGELFF	TGTGCCAGCAGCCGGCGGGGGGGGACCGGGGAGCTGTTTTTT	TRBV7-9	TRBJ2-2	TRBD2	14	.
CASSPQGGMNTEAFF	TGTGCCAGCAGCCCACAGGGGGGCATGAACACTGAAGCTTTCTTT	TRBV7-9	TRBJ1-1	TRBD1	15	.
CASSLDPGQNNQPQHF	TGTGCCAGCAGCTTAGACCCGGGACAGAACAATCAGCCCCAGCATTTT	TRBV7-2	TRBJ1-5	TRBD1	16	few
CASSPGQGYSPLHF	TGTGCCAGCTCACCTGGACAGGGGTATTCACCCCTCCACTTT	TRBV18	TRBJ1-6	TRBD1	14	.
CASSVAGGRNQPQHF	TGTGCCAGCAGCGTAGCAGGGGGGAGGAATCAGCCCCAGCATTTT	TRBV9	TRBJ1-5	TRBD1	15	few
CASSSFSGGRMAYNEQFF	TGTGCCAGCAGCTCATTCTCGGGGGGCCGAATGGCGTACAATGAGCAGTTCTTC	TRBV13	TRBJ2-1	.	18	.
CASHGGQGYNEQFF	TGTGCCAGCCACGGGGGGCAGGGCTACAATGAGCAGTTCTTC	TRBV18	TRBJ2-1	.	14	.
CASSSRTVMNTEAFF	TGTGCCAGTAGTTCCAGGACTGTTATGAACACTGAAGCTTTCTTT	TRBV19	TRBJ1-1	.	15	many
CASSESRRGHQPQHF	TGTGCCAGCAGTGAATCCCGCAGGGGGCATCAGCCCCAGCATTTT	TRBV6-1	TRBJ1-5	TRBD1	15	.
CASSQDPRGPGEQYF	TGTGCCAGCAGCCAAGATCCCAGGGGGCCGGGGGAGCAGTACTTC	TRBV4-2	TRBJ2-7	TRBD1	15	.
CASSRMVTGRYGYTF	TGTGCCAGCAGTCGGATGGTGACAGGGAGGTATGGCTACACCTTC	TRBV7-9	TRBJ1-2	TRBD1	15	.
CSVETGGNIQYF	TGCAGCGTTGAAACAGGGGGAAACATTCAGTACTTC	TRBV29-1	TRBJ2-4	TRBD1	12	few
CASSLAGTDSYEQYF	TGCGCCAGCAGCTTGGCGGGGACAGATTCCTACGAGCAGTACTTC	TRBV5-1	TRBJ2-7	TRBD1	15	.
CASSLEEYGYTF	TGTGCCAGCAGCTTAGAGGAGTATGGCTACACCTTC	TRBV7-2	TRBJ1-2	.	12	few
CASRQGQGTEAFF	TGTGCCAGCAGGCAGGGGCAGGGCACTGAAGCTTTCTTT	TRBV5-5	TRBJ1-1	.	13	.
CASSPGDRRSNQPQHF	TGTGCCAGCAGCCCTGGGGACAGGAGGAGCAATCAGCCCCAGCATTTT	TRBV7-2	TRBJ1-5	TRBD1	16	.
CASSLEASGGSPIKETQYF	TGCGCCAGCAGCTTGGAAGCTAGCGGGGGGTCCCCCATAAAAGAGACCCAGTACTTC	TRBV5-1	TRBJ2-5	TRBD2	19	.
CASSLVGGVNYGYTF	TGTGCCAGCAGCTTGGTTGGGGGGGTGAACTATGGCTACACCTTC	TRBV5-6	TRBJ1-2	.	15	.
CASSAGGQSYQPQHF	TGTGCCAGCAGCGCCGGCGGACAGAGTTATCAGCCCCAGCATTTT	TRBV9	TRBJ1-5	.	15	.
CASSPGRTGDEQFF	TGCGCCAGCAGCCCCGGGCGGACAGGGGATGAGCAGTTCTTC	TRBV5-1	TRBJ2-1	TRBD1	14	.
CASSLGTGNQPQHF	TGTGCCAGCAGCTTAGGGACAGGCAATCAGCCCCAGCATTTT	TRBV7-8	TRBJ1-5	.	14	.
CASSDQGDTQYF	TGTGCCAGCAGCGACCAGGGAGATACGCAGTATTTT	TRBV9	TRBJ2-3	.	12	.
CASSRQDNSPLHF	TGTGCCAGCAGCAGACAGGATAATTCACCCCTCCACTTT	TRBV7-3	TRBJ1-6	.	13	.
CASSYTGAGTSGGGEQFF	TGTGCCAGCAGCTACACCGGGGCTGGGACTAGCGGGGGAGGGGAGCAGTTCTTC	TRBV7-3	TRBJ2-1	TRBD2	18	once